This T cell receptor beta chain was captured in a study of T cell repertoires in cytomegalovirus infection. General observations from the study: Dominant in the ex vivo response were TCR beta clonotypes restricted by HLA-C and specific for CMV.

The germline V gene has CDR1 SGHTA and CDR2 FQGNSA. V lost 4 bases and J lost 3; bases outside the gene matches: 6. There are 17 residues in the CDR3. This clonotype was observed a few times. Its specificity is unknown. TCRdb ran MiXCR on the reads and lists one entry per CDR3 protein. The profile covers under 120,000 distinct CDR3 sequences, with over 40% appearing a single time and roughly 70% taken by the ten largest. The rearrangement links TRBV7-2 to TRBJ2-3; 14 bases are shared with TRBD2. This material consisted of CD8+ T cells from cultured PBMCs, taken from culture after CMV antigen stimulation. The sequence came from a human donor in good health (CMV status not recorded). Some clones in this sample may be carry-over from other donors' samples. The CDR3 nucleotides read TGTGCCAGCAGCTGGAGACTAGCGGGGGGGCCGACAGATACGCAGTATTTT. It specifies CASSWRLAGGPTDTQYF.